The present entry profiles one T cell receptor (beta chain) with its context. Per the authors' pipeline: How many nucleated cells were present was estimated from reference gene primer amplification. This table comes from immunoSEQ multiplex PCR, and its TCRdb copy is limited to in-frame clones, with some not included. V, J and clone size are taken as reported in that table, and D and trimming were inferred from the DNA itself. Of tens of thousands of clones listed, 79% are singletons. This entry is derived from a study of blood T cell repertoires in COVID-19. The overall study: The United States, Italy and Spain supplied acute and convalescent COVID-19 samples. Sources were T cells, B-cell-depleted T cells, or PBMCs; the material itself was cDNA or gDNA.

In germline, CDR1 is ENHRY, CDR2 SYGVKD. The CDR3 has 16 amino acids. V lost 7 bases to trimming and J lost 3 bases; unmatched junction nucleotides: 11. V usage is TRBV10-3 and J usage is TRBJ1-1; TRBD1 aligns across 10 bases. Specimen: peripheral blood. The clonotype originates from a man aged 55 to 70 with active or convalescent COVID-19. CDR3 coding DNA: TGTGCCATCATGGCCGGGACAGGGGTTGCGGACACTGAAGCTTTCTTT. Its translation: CAIMAGTGVADTEAFF.